The 32 T cell receptor beta chains given below trace back to one sample, sequenced in a study of OX40 agonist ivuxolimab in advanced cancers. The protocol was immunoSEQ multiplex PCR, while the TCRdb copy is restricted to in-frame clones and leaves out a portion. The data hold about 64,000 clones, with roughly four fifths observed a single time. Sequencing was performed on CD4+ or CD8+ T cells sorted from blood, taken in a trial of the OX40 agonist ivuxolimab. The receptors stem from an adult with an advanced solid tumor such as melanoma, head and neck, liver or kidney cancer.

The chain employs TRBV28 and TRBJ2-7; D possibly corresponds to TRBD2 (5 bases). V was trimmed by 6 bases and J by 3 bases, leaving 21 bases between them. Germline V gene data show CDR1 as MDHEN and CDR2 as SYDVKM. CDR3 length: 16 amino acids. The CDR3 DNA reads as TGTGCCAGCAGCCTAGTAGGAGGATTCGAGGTCTACGAGCAGTACTTC. It specifies CASSLVGGFEVYEQYF.

This clone was picked up a small number of times. The V gene is TRBV30, the J gene TRBJ1-1; TRBD1 might be the D (5 bases). This CDR3 has 12 amino acids. The V and J ends lost 0 bases and 10 bases respectively, with 12 bases between them. Germline lookup yields CDR1 GTSNPN and CDR2 SVGIG (reference sequence). The CDR3 sequence: CAWSVTQAAAFF. In DNA form, the CDR3 reads TGTGCCTGGAGTGTGACACAGGCGGCAGCTTTCTTT.

This clone was picked up a small number of times. The chain joins TRBV5-1 to TRBJ2-7; 12 nucleotides agree with TRBD1. Germline V gene lookup returns CDR1 SGHRS and CDR2 YFSETQ. The CDR3 has 15 residues. The V segment lost 5 bases and the J segment 6 bases; nucleotides outside the gene matches: 9. This CDR3 is CASRSGGQGAREQYF. CDR3 nucleotides: TGCGCCAGCAGGTCGGGGGGACAGGGGGCCCGCGAGCAGTACTTC.

The V and J genes are TRBV2 and TRBJ1-6; tentative D call: TRBD1 (5 bases). Trimming pared 6 bases from V and 7 bases from J, leaving 13 bases between. The CDR3 covers 14 residues. Germline V gene lookup returns CDR1 SNHLY and CDR2 FYNNEI. CDR3 bases: TGTGCCAGCAGGGCCTTCGGGGGGAATTCACCCCTCCACTTT. This translates into CASRAFGGNSPLHF.

This clone showed up just once. The chain links TRBV9 to TRBJ2-7; tentatively, D is TRBD2 (5 bases). This CDR3 has 16 residues. V was clipped by 0 bases and J by 5 bases, with 18 bases between them. Germline CDR1 is SGDLS and CDR2 is YYNGEE. As DNA, the CDR3 is TGTGCCAGCAGCGTAGGTGTCGGGAATGGACCGCACGAGCAGTACTTC. It is translated as CASSVGVGNGPHEQYF.

This clone was detected only a few times. V gene TRBV30 combines with J gene TRBJ1-2, with 11 nucleotides matching TRBD1. Germline CDR1 and CDR2: GTSNPN and SVGIG (reference sequence). The V gene end was trimmed by 2 bases and the J gene end by 7 bases; junction bases not matched to a gene: 6. The CDR3 loop spans 14 amino acids. The CDR3: CAWSTLDRGPGYTF. DNA of the CDR3: TGTGCCTGGAGTACACTGGACAGGGGGCCTGGCTACACCTTC. The variable domain in full, completed from reference TRBV30 and TRBJ1-2, reads SQTIHQWPATLVQPVGSPLSLECTVEGTSNPNLYWYRQAAGRGLQLLFYSVGIGQISSEVPQNLSASRPQDRQFILSSKKLLLSDSGFYLCAWSTLDRGPGYTFGSGTRLTVV.

CDR3 sequence: CASSMTPSFQPQHF. The CDR3 DNA reads TGTGCCAGTAGTATGACCCCATCCTTTCAGCCCCAGCATTTT. V and J are TRBV19 and TRBJ1-5, with unresolved D. The CDR3 consists of 14 residues. V lost 3 bases to trimming and J lost 6 bases, with 12 bases between them. Germline CDR1 reads LNHDA; CDR2 reads SQIVND (reference sequence).

The V gene is TRBV7-3, the J gene TRBJ1-6; D unclear. Germline V lookup: CDR1 SGHTA, CDR2 FQGTGA. CDR3 length equals 13 residues. V was shortened by 5 bases and J by 8 bases, with 10 bases between the two germline ends. The CDR3 sequence is CASSRGRDSPLHF. CDR3 DNA: TGTGCCAGCAGCCGGGGTAGGGATTCACCCCTCCACTTT.

The chain uses TRBV7-6 and TRBJ2-3, with D possibly being TRBD1 (6 bases). V gave up 1 base and J gave up 2 bases, with 13 bases separating them. Germline V CDR1 and CDR2: SGHVS, FNYEAQ. The CDR3 extends over 16 amino acids. The CDR3 region is CASSLGADSSTDTQYF. The CDR3 DNA follows: TGTGCCAGCAGCTTAGGGGCGGACAGCTCCACAGATACGCAGTATTTT.

The CDR3 DNA reads as TGTGCCAGCAGCACGGACAGGGATCAGCCCCAGCATTTT. Its protein product is CASSTDRDQPQHF. V gene TRBV6-5 combines with J gene TRBJ1-5, with 8 bases identical to TRBD1. Per the germline V gene, CDR1 is MNHEY and CDR2 is SVGAGI. With 6 bases clipped from V and 5 bases from J, the junction kept 3 bases outside the gene matches. The CDR3 runs to 13 residues.

The CDR3 sequence is CAKTPGTGKFEGGNTIYF. The CDR3 nucleotides read TGTGCCAAGACACCTGGGACAGGGAAATTTGAAGGTGGAAACACCATATATTTT. This sequence joins TRBV19 and TRBJ1-3, with 9 bases aligning to TRBD1. Trimming removed 10 bases from V and 3 bases from J; junction bases left unmatched: 19. Germline V gene sequence: CDR1 LNHDA, CDR2 SQIVND (reference sequence). CDR3 size: 18 residues. Full variable domain (remainder filled in from reference TRBV19 and TRBJ1-3): DGGITQSPKYLFRKEGQNVTLSCEQNLNHDAMYWYRQDPGQGLRLIYYSQIVNDFQKGDIAEGYSVSREKKESFPLTVTSAQKNPTAFYLCAKTPGTGKFEGGNTIYFGEGSWLTVV.

CDR3 region: CASSPELRQGGNEQFF. The CDR3 DNA reads TGTGCCAGCAGCCCAGAGCTCCGACAGGGGGGGAATGAGCAGTTCTTC. V usage is TRBV5-4 and J usage is TRBJ2-1; 9 nucleotides agree with TRBD1. Looked up from germline, CDR1 is SGHNT and CDR2 is YYREEE (reference sequence). The CDR3 is made up of 16 amino acids. Trimming at V came to 4 bases and at J to 7 bases, leaving 12 bases not matched to a gene.

The chain uses TRBV10-2 and TRBJ1-1; D gene unclear. Trimming took off 8 bases at V and 3 bases at J, with 4 bases between the two ends. This CDR3 has 10 amino acids. Germline CDR1 is WSHSY and CDR2 is SAAADI. CDR3 bases: TGCGCCAGCGGGGACACTGAAGCTTTCTTT. Protein: CASGDTEAFF.

The J gene is TRBJ2-1, the V gene TRBV2; D not resolved. The CDR3 is 12 amino acids. Looked up from germline, CDR1 is SNHLY and CDR2 is FYNNEI. Between the trimmed V and J ends, which lost 4 bases and 6 bases, there was a span of 7 bases. In DNA form, the CDR3 reads TGTGCCAGCAGTGCTAAGGGCAATGAGCAGTTCTTC. This translates into CASSAKGNEQFF.

The CDR3 is CASSQWHVYEQYF. The CDR3 DNA is TGTGCCAGCAGCCAATGGCATGTTTACGAGCAGTACTTC. This rearrangement joins TRBV16 to TRBJ2-7; D is uncertain. The V gene's germline CDR1 is KGHSY and CDR2 FQNENV. This CDR3 has 13 amino acids. V shed 1 base and J shed 4 bases, with 8 bases lying between them.

Here the CDR3 reads CASARVGDTQYF. CDR3 DNA sequence: TGTGCCAGCGCCAGGGTCGGAGATACGCAGTATTTT. The V call is TRBV7-9, the J call TRBJ2-3; perhaps TRBD1 as D (5 bases). CDR1 SEHNR and CDR2 FQNEAQ come from the germline V gene (reference sequence). V lost 8 bases and J lost 5, with 11 bases in between. The CDR3 has 12 residues.

This clone was recorded a few times. V gene TRBV7-9 combines with J gene TRBJ2-5; 9 bases map to TRBD1. CDR3 length: 16 amino acids. CDR1 is SEHNR, CDR2 FQNEAQ, per germline (reference sequence). With 10 bases clipped from V and 2 bases from J, the junction kept 14 bases outside the gene matches. The CDR3 reads CAIPRDRVVAQETQYF. CDR3 nucleotide sequence: TGTGCCATCCCCCGGGACAGGGTGGTGGCACAAGAGACCCAGTACTTC.

The V and J genes are TRBV19 and TRBJ2-6; TRBD1 matches 9 bases. The V gene end was trimmed by 5 bases and the J gene end by 3 bases; junction bases not matched to a gene: 8. The CDR3 runs to 17 residues. Germline assignment: CDR1 LNHDA and CDR2 SQIVND (reference sequence). DNA of the CDR3: TGTGCCAGTAGTCTTCGGACAGGGGTTGGTGGGGCCAACGTCCTGACTTTC. This codes for CASSLRTGVGGANVLTF.

The rearrangement links TRBV30 to TRBJ2-1; D is unclear. The CDR3 contains 12 residues. The germline V and J ends were trimmed by 2 bases and 6 bases, with 8 bases remaining between them. CDR1 is GTSNPN and CDR2 is SVGIG in the germline V gene (reference sequence). The chain's CDR3 is CAWSPSGNEQFF. DNA for the CDR3: TGTGCCTGGAGTCCATCAGGCAATGAGCAGTTCTTC.

CDR3 sequence (DNA): TGCGCCAGCAGCTTGCCTAGCGGGGGGCAAGATACGCAGTATTTT. This gives the protein CASSLPSGGQDTQYF. The chain employs TRBV5-1 and TRBJ2-3; TRBD2 aligns across 11 bases. The V gene end was trimmed by 1 base and the J gene end by 5 bases; junction bases not matched to a gene: 3. Germline CDR1 reads SGHRS; CDR2 reads YFSETQ. This CDR3 is built from 15 residues.

This chain joins TRBV28 and TRBJ1-2; 7 nucleotides match TRBD1. CDR1 is MDHEN, CDR2 SYDVKM, per germline. Losses at the gene ends were 4 bases for V and 8 bases for J; bases not matched to a gene: 13. The CDR3 runs 15 residues. The DNA for the CDR3 is TGTGCCAGCAGTTCCACTCATACAGGGGTAGAAGGCTACACCTTC. This gives the protein CASSSTHTGVEGYTF.

This chain links TRBV5-1 with TRBJ2-1, with TRBD2 as a possible D gene (5 bases). This CDR3 comprises 11 residues. V gave up 5 bases and J gave up 7 bases, with 7 bases separating them. Germline CDR1 reads SGHRS; CDR2 reads YFSETQ. CDR3 DNA: TGCGCCAGCAGACTAGTAAATGAGCAGTTCTTC. It yields the protein CASRLVNEQFF. Supplemented by reference TRBV5-1 and TRBJ2-1, the full variable domain reads KAGVTQTPRYLIKTRGQQVTLSCSPISGHRSVSWYQQTPGQGLQFLFEYFSETQRNKGNFPGRFSGRQFSNSRSEMNVSTLELGDSALYLCASRLVNEQFFGPGTRLTVL.

The chain is built from TRBV15 and TRBJ1-5; tentatively, D is TRBD1 (6 bases). CDR1 and CDR2 from the germline V gene are LNHNV and YYDKDF (reference sequence). The V end was cut by 5 bases, the J end by 3 bases, with 11 bases between. This CDR3 region has 14 residues. The CDR3 reads CATSDRTVNQPQHF. The CDR3 DNA reads TGTGCCACCAGCGACCGGACAGTCAATCAGCCCCAGCATTTT.

The chain links TRBV5-1 to TRBJ1-1; TRBD1 agrees at 8 bases. J was trimmed by 0 bases and V by 9 bases; bases with no gene match: 7. This CDR3 spans 14 amino acids. The germline CDR1 and CDR2 sequences are SGHRS and YFSETQ. CDR3 sequence (DNA): TGCGCCACTGGACAGGGTGTAGTGAACACTGAAGCTTTCTTT. Its translation is CATGQGVVNTEAFF.

The rearrangement joins TRBV27 to TRBJ2-5; 8 bases align to TRBD2. The tail of the sequence fits TRBJ2-7 better, so the J call may be wrong. The CDR3 extends over 19 amino acids. The V gene's germline CDR1 is MNHEY and CDR2 SMNVEV (reference sequence). CDR3 protein: CASSPQIGGRPSSSYEQYF. For the CDR3, the DNA is TGTGCCAGCAGTCCCCAGATTGGCGGGAGGCCCTCTAGCTCCTACGAGCAGTACTTC.

The chain employs TRBV6-4 and TRBJ2-7, with D unresolved. The length of the CDR3 is 15 residues. Germline V gene sequence: CDR1 MRHNA, CDR2 SNTAGT. V lost 3 bases, J lost 3 bases, and 15 bases lay in between. The CDR3 here is CASSESGRRFYEQYF. DNA for the CDR3: TGTGCCAGCAGTGAATCCGGGCGTCGGTTCTACGAGCAGTACTTC.

The chain links TRBV9 to TRBJ1-6, with D tentatively TRBD1 (5 bases). Trimming stripped 0 bases from V and 5 bases from J, with 18 bases between. The CDR3 spans 18 residues. Germline values: CDR1 SGDLS, CDR2 YYNGEE. CDR3 in DNA: TGTGCCAGCAGCGTAGCTACGGGGGGAAGCTCTAATAATTCACCCCTCCACTTT. Translation: CASSVATGGSSNNSPLHF.

The chain uses TRBV28 and TRBJ1-6; no clear D. The V gene lost 3 bases and the J gene lost 2 bases, with 11 bases spanning the gap. Germline CDR1 is MDHEN and CDR2 is SYDVKM. The CDR3 contains 16 residues. The CDR3 bases are TGTGCCAGCAGTTTTTCCGGACTGACCTATAATTCACCCCTCCACTTT. Protein sequence: CASSFSGLTYNSPLHF.

A word on this clone: Sequence at one end of the junction differs from germline and may be a read error. The chain is built from TRBV7-7 and TRBJ1-3, with 9 bases identical to TRBD1. This CDR3 has 15 residues. Germline V gives CDR1 SSHAT, CDR2 FNYEAQ (reference sequence). The CDR3 DNA reads TGTGCTAGCAGCTTCCGGGACAGGGACGGAAACACCATATATTTT. Protein sequence: CASSFRDRDGNTIYF. The whole variable domain, filled in from reference TRBV7-7 and TRBJ1-3, reads GAGVSQSPRYKVTKRGQDVTLRCDPISSHATLYWYQQALGQGPEFLTYFNYEAQPDKSGLPSDRFSAERPEGSISTLTIQRTEQRDSAMYRCASSFRDRDGNTIYFGEGSWLTVV.

This chain uses TRBV5-5 with TRBJ2-6, with D unclear. The CDR3 is 13 residues long. The V end lost 4 bases, the J end lost 8 bases, and 10 bases lay between the germline ends. Germline values: CDR1 SGHKS, CDR2 YYEKEE (reference sequence). In nucleotides, the CDR3 is TGTGCCAGCAGCCTCCTACTGACCAACGTCCTGACTTTC. This translates into CASSLLLTNVLTF.

The chain links TRBV2 to TRBJ2-5; 7 nucleotides align to TRBD2. CDR1 is SNHLY and CDR2 is FYNNEI in the germline V gene. The V and J ends lost 6 bases and 3 bases, in that order; junction bases with no gene match: 4. This CDR3 has 13 amino acids. The CDR3 DNA reads TGTGCCAGCAGCCCGGGACTAAAAGAGACCCAGTACTTC. Amino acid sequence: CASSPGLKETQYF.

The sample holds a few counts of this clone. The chain carries TRBV11-2 and TRBJ2-1, with 8 positions matching TRBD2. CDR3 size: 15 residues. The trim removed 0 bases at V and 7 bases at J, leaving 5 bases unmatched. CDR1 is SGHAT, CDR2 FQNNGV, per germline. CDR3 protein: CASSLEDGRGNEQFF. Written as DNA, the CDR3 is TGTGCCAGCAGCTTAGAGGACGGGAGGGGGAATGAGCAGTTCTTC.